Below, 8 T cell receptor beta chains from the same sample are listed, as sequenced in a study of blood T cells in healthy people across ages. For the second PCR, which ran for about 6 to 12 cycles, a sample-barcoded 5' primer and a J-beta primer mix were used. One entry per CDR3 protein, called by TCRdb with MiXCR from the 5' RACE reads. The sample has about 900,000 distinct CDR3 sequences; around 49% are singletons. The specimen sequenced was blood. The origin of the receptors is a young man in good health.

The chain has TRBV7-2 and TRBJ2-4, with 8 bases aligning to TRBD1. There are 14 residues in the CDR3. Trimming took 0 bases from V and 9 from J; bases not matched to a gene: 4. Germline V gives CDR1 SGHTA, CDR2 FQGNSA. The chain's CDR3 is CASSLAGQVGIQYF. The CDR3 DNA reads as TGTGCCAGCAGCTTAGCGGGACAGGTGGGCATTCAGTACTTC.

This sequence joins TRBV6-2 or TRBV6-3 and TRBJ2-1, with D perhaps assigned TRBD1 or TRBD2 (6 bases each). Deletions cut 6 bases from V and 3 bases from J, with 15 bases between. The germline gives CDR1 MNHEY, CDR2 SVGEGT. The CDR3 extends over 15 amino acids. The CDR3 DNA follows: TGTGCCAGCAGATTCTCGGGGGCCTACTACAATGAGCAGTTCTTC. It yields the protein CASRFSGAYYNEQFF.

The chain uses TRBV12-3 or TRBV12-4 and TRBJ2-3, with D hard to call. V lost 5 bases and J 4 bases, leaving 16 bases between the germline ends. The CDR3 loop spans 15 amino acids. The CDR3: CASSRAPGGPDTQYF. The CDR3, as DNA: TGTGCCAGCAGTCGGGCCCCAGGCGGCCCAGATACGCAGTATTTT.

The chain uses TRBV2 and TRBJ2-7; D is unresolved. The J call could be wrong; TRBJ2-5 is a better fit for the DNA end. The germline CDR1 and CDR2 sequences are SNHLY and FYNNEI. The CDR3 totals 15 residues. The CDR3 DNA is TGTGCCAGCATTAGTTTCCCCTCGCCGAAAGAGACCCAGTACTTC. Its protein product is CASISFPSPKETQYF.

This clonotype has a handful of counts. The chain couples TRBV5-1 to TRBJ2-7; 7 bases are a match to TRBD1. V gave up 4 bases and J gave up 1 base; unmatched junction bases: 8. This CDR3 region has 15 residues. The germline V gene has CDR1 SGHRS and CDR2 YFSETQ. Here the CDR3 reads CASSPEGAKSYEQYF. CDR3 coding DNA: TGCGCCAGCAGCCCTGAGGGGGCTAAATCCTACGAGCAGTACTTC.

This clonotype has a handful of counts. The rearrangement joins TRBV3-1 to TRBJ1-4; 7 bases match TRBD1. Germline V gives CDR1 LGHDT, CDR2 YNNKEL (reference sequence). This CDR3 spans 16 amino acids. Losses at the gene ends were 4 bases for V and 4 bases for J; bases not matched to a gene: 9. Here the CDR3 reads CASSRSGQVLNEKLFF. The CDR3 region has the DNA TGTGCCAGCAGCCGATCCGGACAGGTTCTTAATGAAAAACTGTTTTTT.

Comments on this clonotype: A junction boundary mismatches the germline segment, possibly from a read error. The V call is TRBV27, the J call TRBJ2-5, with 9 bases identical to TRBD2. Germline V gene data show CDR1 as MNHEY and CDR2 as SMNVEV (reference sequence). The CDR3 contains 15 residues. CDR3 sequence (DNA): TGTGCTAGCAGTTCCCTAGCGGGGAGACAAGAGACCCAGTACTTC. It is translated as CASSSLAGRQETQYF.

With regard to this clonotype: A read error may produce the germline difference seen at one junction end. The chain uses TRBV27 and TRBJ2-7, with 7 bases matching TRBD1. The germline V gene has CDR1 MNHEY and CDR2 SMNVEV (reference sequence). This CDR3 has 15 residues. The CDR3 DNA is TGTCCCAGCAGTTCCCAGACAGGGTTGGTTCACGAGCAGTACTTC. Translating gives CPSSSQTGLVHEQYF.